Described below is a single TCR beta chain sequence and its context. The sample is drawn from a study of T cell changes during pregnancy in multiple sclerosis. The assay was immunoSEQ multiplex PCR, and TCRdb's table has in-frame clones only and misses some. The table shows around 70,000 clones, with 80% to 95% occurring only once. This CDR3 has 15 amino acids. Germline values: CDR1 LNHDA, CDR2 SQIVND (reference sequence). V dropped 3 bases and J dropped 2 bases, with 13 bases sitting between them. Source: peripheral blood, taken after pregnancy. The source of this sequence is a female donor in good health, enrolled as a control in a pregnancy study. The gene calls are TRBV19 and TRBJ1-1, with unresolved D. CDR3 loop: CASSMEGGLNTEAFF. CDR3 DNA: TGTGCCAGTAGTATGGAGGGAGGATTAAACACTGAAGCTTTCTTT.